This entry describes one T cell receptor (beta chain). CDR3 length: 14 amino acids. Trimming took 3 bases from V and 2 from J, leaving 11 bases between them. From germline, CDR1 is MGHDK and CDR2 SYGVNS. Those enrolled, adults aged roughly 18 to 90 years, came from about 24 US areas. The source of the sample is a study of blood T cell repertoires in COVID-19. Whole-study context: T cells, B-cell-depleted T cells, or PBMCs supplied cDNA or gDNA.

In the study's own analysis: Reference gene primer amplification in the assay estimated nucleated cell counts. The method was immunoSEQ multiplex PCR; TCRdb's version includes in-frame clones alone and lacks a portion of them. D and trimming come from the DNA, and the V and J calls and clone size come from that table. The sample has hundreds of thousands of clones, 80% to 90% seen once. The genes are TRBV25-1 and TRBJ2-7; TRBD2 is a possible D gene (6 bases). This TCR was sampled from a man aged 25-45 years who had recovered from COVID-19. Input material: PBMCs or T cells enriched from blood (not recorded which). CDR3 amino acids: CASSEGGTTYEQYF. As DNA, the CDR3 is TGTGCCAGCAGTGAGGGCGGGACCACCTACGAGCAGTACTTC.